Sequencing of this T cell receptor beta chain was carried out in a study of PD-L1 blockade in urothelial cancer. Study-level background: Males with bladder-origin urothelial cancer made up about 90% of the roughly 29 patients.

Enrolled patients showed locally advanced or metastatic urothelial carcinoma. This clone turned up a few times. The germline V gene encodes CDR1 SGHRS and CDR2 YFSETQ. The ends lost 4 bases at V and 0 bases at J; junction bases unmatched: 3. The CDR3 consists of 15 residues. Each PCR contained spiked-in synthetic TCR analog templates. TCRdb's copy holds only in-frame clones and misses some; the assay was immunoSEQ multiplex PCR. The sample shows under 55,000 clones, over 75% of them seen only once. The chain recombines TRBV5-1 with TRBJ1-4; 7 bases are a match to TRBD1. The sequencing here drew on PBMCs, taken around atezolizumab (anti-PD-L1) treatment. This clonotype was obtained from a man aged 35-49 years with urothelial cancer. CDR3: CASSIGTATNEKLFF. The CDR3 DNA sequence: TGCGCCAGCAGCATCGGGACAGCAACTAATGAAAAACTGTTTTTT.